This T cell receptor beta chain was found in a study of CD8+CD57+ T cells in acquired aplastic anemia. All patients picked for sequencing had shown, by flow cytometry, an expansion of CD8+CD57+ cells. The CDR3 has 13 residues. V gave up 5 bases and J gave up 4 bases, with 12 bases separating them. CDR1 and CDR2 from the germline V gene are SGHVS and FQNEAQ. The TCR beta profiling, which covered VDJ combination and CDR3 sequence, was carried out using genomic DNA as the template. Each CDR3 protein is one row after TCRdb ran MiXCR on the reads. The data hold just over 40,000 distinct CDR3 sequences, with less than 65% observed a single time.

Material: sorted CD4+, CD8+, or CD8+CD57+ T cells (not recorded which) from PBMCs. The TCR originated in a human donor with aplastic anemia. The gene calls are TRBV7-8 and TRBJ2-7; D is unclear. As DNA, the CDR3 is TGTGCCAGCAGCCCCCGCCCTACATACGAGCAGTACTTC. It specifies CASSPRPTYEQYF.